Shown below are 30 T cell receptor beta chains from a single sample sequenced in a study of blood T cells in healthy people across ages. A sample-barcoded 5' primer and a J-beta primer mix were used in a second PCR of about 6 to 11 cycles. In TCRdb, the 5' RACE reads were re-called with MiXCR into one record per CDR3 protein. The sample includes 850,000 to 1,000,000 distinct CDR3 sequences, around 54% of them seen just once. Source material: blood. These receptor sequences come from a woman in her sixties or seventies in good health.

This chain joins TRBV6-2 or TRBV6-3 and TRBJ2-3; 15 positions agree with TRBD2. This CDR3 contains 17 residues. The V gene end was trimmed by 6 bases and the J gene end by 4 bases; junction bases not matched to a gene: 8. Germline V gene data show CDR1 as MNHEY and CDR2 as SVGEGT. CDR3 sequence (DNA): TGTGCCAGCAGAGGGACTAGCGGGAGGTATTCGCCAGATACGCAGTATTTT. It specifies CASRGTSGRYSPDTQYF.

This chain connects TRBV10-3 to TRBJ2-1; 14 bases line up with TRBD2. The CDR3 is 14 amino acids. Unmatched junction bases numbered 6, after V lost 8 bases and J lost 9 bases. The germline V gene encodes CDR1 ENHRY and CDR2 SYGVKD. CDR3 nucleotide sequence: TGTGCCATCGGAGGACTAGCGGGGGGCCGTGAGCAGTTCTTC. Residues: CAIGGLAGGREQFF.

The chain recombines TRBV2 with TRBJ2-3; TRBD1 is a possible D gene (5 bases). V was pared by 6 bases and J by 2 bases, with 15 bases between. Per the germline V gene, CDR1 is SNHLY and CDR2 is FYNNEI. The CDR3 length is 15 residues. CDR3 in DNA: TGTGCCAGCAGAAACTCTGACAGTTACACAGATACGCAGTATTTT. This codes for CASRNSDSYTDTQYF. Combining the CDR3 with reference TRBV2 and TRBJ2-3 gives the whole variable domain EPEVTQTPSHQVTQMGQEVILRCVPISNHLYFYWYRQILGQKVEFLVSFYNNEISEKSEIFDDQFSVERPDGSNFTLKIRSTKLEDSAMYFCASRNSDSYTDTQYFGPGTRLTVL.

In this sample, this clonotype turned up once. The V call is TRBV7-3, the J call TRBJ2-6; the D is unclear. This CDR3 is 13 amino acids long. Per the germline V gene, CDR1 is SGHTA and CDR2 is FQGTGA. V lost 5 bases and J 7 bases, leaving 9 bases between the germline ends. The CDR3 is CASSPYYANVLTF. In nucleotides, the CDR3 is TGTGCCAGCAGCCCATACTACGCCAACGTCCTGACTTTC.

This clonotype was picked up a small number of times. V gene TRBV15 combines with J gene TRBJ2-3, with TRBD2 matching 13 bases. The V gene's germline CDR1 is LNHNV and CDR2 YYDKDF (reference sequence). Losses at the gene ends were 0 bases for V and 8 bases for J; bases not matched to a gene: 8. CDR3 length equals 17 residues. As DNA, the CDR3 is TGTGCCACCAGCAGAGATCTCACTAGCGGGAGGGCCTTTACGCAGTATTTT. Its translation: CATSRDLTSGRAFTQYF.

Of note for this clonotype: A read error is possible here, since a much larger clone lies one base away. The chain joins TRBV28 to TRBJ2-1; tentative D call: TRBD2 (5 bases). This CDR3 has 10 residues. V was shortened by 5 bases and J by 9 bases, with 5 bases between the two germline ends. Germline lookup yields CDR1 MDHEN and CDR2 SYDVKM. CDR3 coding DNA: TGTGCCAGCAGTCGGGGTGAGCAGTTCTTC. It encodes CASSRGEQFF.

This chain links TRBV9 with TRBJ2-1; 10 bases align to TRBD2. The J segment lost 7 bases and the V segment lost 4 bases, leaving 8 bases of the junction unmatched. The CDR3 length is 15 residues. Looked up from germline, CDR1 is SGDLS and CDR2 is YYNGEE. Written as DNA, the CDR3 is TGTGCCAGCAGCCCAACTAGCGGGATAGGAAATGAGCAGTTCTTC. Translating gives CASSPTSGIGNEQFF.

The chain links TRBV18 to TRBJ2-7; D remains unclear. This CDR3 has 13 residues. V lost 2 bases, J lost 2 bases, and 7 bases lay in between. Per germline, CDR1 KGHSH and CDR2 LQKENI. The DNA for the CDR3 is TGTGCCAGCTCACCAAAGGGAACCTACGAGCAGTACTTC. Its translation is CASSPKGTYEQYF.

The CDR3 DNA reads as TGTGCCAGCAGCCAGAATAAGGGGGTGACCCAGTACTTC. Protein sequence: CASSQNKGVTQYF. The chain carries TRBV7-9 and TRBJ2-5, with a possible D match to TRBD1 (6 bases). Germline assignment: CDR1 SEHNR and CDR2 FQNEAQ (reference sequence). The CDR3 sequence is 13 residues long. The ends were cut back, 5 bases at V and 7 bases at J, with 14 bases in the middle.

This chain's CDR3 is CASSEGRDTFYEQYF. The CDR3 region has the DNA TGTGCCAGCAGTGAAGGGCGGGACACATTTTACGAGCAGTACTTC. The chain combines TRBV6-1 with TRBJ2-7; tentatively, D is TRBD1 or TRBD2 (6 bases each). CDR1 and CDR2 from the germline V gene are MNHNS and SASEGT. CDR3 length: 15 residues. Trimming pared 1 base from V and 4 bases from J, leaving 14 bases between.

A few counts support this clonotype. The chain links TRBV3-1 to TRBJ2-7, with D perhaps TRBD1 (6 bases). This CDR3 comprises 18 residues. From germline, CDR1 is LGHDT and CDR2 YNNKEL (reference sequence). Trimming pared 6 bases from V and 0 bases from J, leaving 24 bases between. The CDR3 DNA reads as TGTGCCAGCAGTCCCACAGGGTTCGAGGGGCTAAGCTCCTACGAGCAGTACTTC. It encodes CASSPTGFEGLSSYEQYF.

With respect to this clonotype: The junction departs from germline at one end; a sequencing error may be responsible. This chain links TRBV5-1 with TRBJ2-5; maybe TRBD1 (5 bases). The length of the CDR3 is 13 residues. Germline V gene data show CDR1 as SGHRS and CDR2 as YFSETQ. This CDR3 is CASSLRVQESQYF. In DNA form, the CDR3 reads TGCGCCAGCAGCTTGCGGGTACAGGAGAGCCAGTACTTC.

In DNA, the CDR3 is TGTGCCAGCAGCTTAGGGCCAGGGGCGGGGCTACTCGGAGAGACCCAGTACTTC. Protein: CASSLGPGAGLLGETQYF. The J gene is TRBJ2-5, the V gene TRBV11-2; D may match TRBD1 or TRBD2 (6 bases each). Trimming took 1 base from V and 4 from J, leaving 22 bases between them. Germline V lookup: CDR1 SGHAT, CDR2 FQNNGV. The CDR3 covers 18 residues.

The rearrangement uses TRBV7-2 and TRBJ2-7; unclear D gene. The DNA end is more similar to TRBJ2-1, so the J call may be wrong. Germline-derived CDR1 and CDR2 are SGHTA and FQGNSA. This CDR3 spans 13 amino acids. The CDR3 spells CASSLNSLFEQFF. In DNA, the CDR3 is TGTGCCAGCAGCTTGAATAGCTTGTTCGAGCAGTTCTTC.

Only a few counts were recorded for this clonotype. This sequence joins TRBV6-1 and TRBJ2-1, with 7 bases fitting TRBD2. There are 15 residues in the CDR3. V shed 6 bases and J 8 bases; nucleotides not matched to a gene: 13. CDR1 and CDR2 from the germline V gene are MNHNS and SASEGT. CDR3 bases: TGTGCCAGCAGAGAGGGAGGGTTTGACGCCGATGAGCAGTTCTTC. Its translation: CASREGGFDADEQFF.

CDR3: CASSLALAGQYNEQFF. CDR3 coding DNA: TGTGCCAGCAGCTTAGCACTAGCGGGACAATACAATGAGCAGTTCTTC. The chain links TRBV7-2 to TRBJ2-1, with TRBD2 matching over 10 bases. V trimming: 0 bases; J trimming: 4 bases; junction bases outside the gene matches: 3. Germline CDR1 reads SGHTA; CDR2 reads FQGNSA. CDR3 length: 16 residues.

This chain joins TRBV6-5 and TRBJ2-3; no clear D gene. V lost 6 bases and J 2 bases, leaving 12 bases between the germline ends. The CDR3 loop spans 14 amino acids. CDR1 MNHEY and CDR2 SVGAGI come from the germline V gene. In DNA, the CDR3 is TGTGCCAGCAGACCCATGATCGACACAGATACGCAGTATTTT. Translating it yields CASRPMIDTDTQYF.

The gene calls are TRBV20-1 and TRBJ1-1, with 12 bases identical to TRBD1. Germline V gene sequence: CDR1 DFQATT, CDR2 SNEGSKA (reference sequence). The CDR3 length is 13 residues. V lost 3 bases to trimming and J lost 12 bases; unmatched junction nucleotides: 8. The chain's CDR3 is CSASRGQGATPFF. The CDR3, as DNA: TGCAGTGCTAGCCGGGGACAGGGGGCGACTCCTTTCTTT.

This clonotype was seen a few times. The chain uses TRBV20-1 and TRBJ2-5, with 8 bases lining up with TRBD2. CDR1 is DFQATT, CDR2 SNEGSKA, per germline (reference sequence). V lost 6 bases and J lost 7; bases outside the gene matches: 7. The CDR3 is 12 amino acids. The CDR3 DNA sequence: TGCAGTGCCGGGACTAGTTTCGGGACCCAGTACTTC. Its translation: CSAGTSFGTQYF.

This clonotype was seen a handful of times. The chain links TRBV27 to TRBJ2-1, with 8 bases aligning to TRBD2. Germline CDR1 is MNHEY and CDR2 is SMNVEV (reference sequence). The ends lost 2 bases at V and 6 bases at J; junction bases unmatched: 9. The CDR3 loop spans 16 amino acids. The CDR3: CASSLARGLATNEQFF. The DNA of the CDR3 is TGTGCCAGCAGTTTAGCTAGAGGACTAGCCACCAATGAGCAGTTCTTC.

The sample holds a few counts of this clonotype. The chain uses TRBV7-9 and TRBJ1-2, with no clear D. This CDR3 contains 10 residues. V was trimmed by 2 bases and J by 8 bases, leaving 3 bases between them. Per the germline V gene, CDR1 is SEHNR and CDR2 is FQNEAQ (reference sequence). The DNA for the CDR3 is TGTGCCAGCAGCTTAAGAGGCTACACCTTC. Residues: CASSLRGYTF.

This clonotype has more than one count but fewer than ten. CDR3 sequence: CSSSYRGHGAQYF. Written as DNA, the CDR3 is TGCAGCTCCTCATACAGGGGACATGGGGCGCAGTATTTT. The chain has TRBV29-1 and TRBJ2-3, with 7 bases lining up with TRBD1. This CDR3 has 13 amino acids. With V trimmed by 8 bases and J by 10 bases, 15 bases remained unmatched. The V gene's germline CDR1 is SQVTM and CDR2 ANQGSEA.

In this sample, this clonotype turned up a few times. The rearrangement uses TRBV29-1 and TRBJ2-1; a weak D match, TRBD2 (5 bases). The CDR3 consists of 13 residues. The germline gives CDR1 SQVTM, CDR2 ANQGSEA. V was pared by 4 bases and J by 8 bases, with 15 bases between. CDR3 amino acids: CSVVATGGYEQFF. The CDR3 DNA is TGCAGCGTTGTCGCAACGGGCGGGTATGAGCAGTTCTTC.

This clonotype turned up a few times. The chain couples TRBV27 to TRBJ2-5; 9 bases agree with TRBD1. Unmatched junction bases numbered 12, after V lost 5 bases and J lost 11 bases. The germline V gene has CDR1 MNHEY and CDR2 SMNVEV (reference sequence). The CDR3 loop spans 14 amino acids. The CDR3 DNA reads as TGTGCCAGCAGTCTAAACGACAGGGGGGTGGAGCAGTACTTC. Translation: CASSLNDRGVEQYF.

The V gene is TRBV21-1, the J gene TRBJ2-3; the table's TRBD1 call for D was not verified on the DNA. TRBV21-1 is given as a pseudogene. This CDR3 contains 20 residues. The CDR3 region has the DNA TGTGCCAGCAGCCCCCCGGCACGGAACGGGACAGGTTCTAGCACAGATACGCAGTATTTT. This sequence encodes CASSPPARNGTGSSTDTQYF.

This clonotype was seen a handful of times. The genes are TRBV28 and TRBJ2-7, with D uncertain. The CDR3 length is 14 residues. Per germline, CDR1 MDHEN and CDR2 SYDVKM. V was cut by 7 bases and J by 1 base, with 14 bases left in between. This CDR3 is CASTNGGASYEQYF. The CDR3 DNA reads TGTGCCAGCACTAATGGCGGCGCGTCCTACGAGCAGTACTTC.

A word on this clonotype: A read error may account for a junction end that differs from germline. The chain couples TRBV12-3 or TRBV12-4 to TRBJ2-1; D might be TRBD1 (6 bases). CDR3 length equals 15 residues. The CDR3 sequence: CASSLGAGAYKEQFF. In nucleotides, the CDR3 is TGTGCCAGCAGTTTAGGGGCAGGGGCCTACAAGGAGCAGTTCTTC.

This clonotype was seen a handful of times. The rearrangement links TRBV29-1 to TRBJ2-7; unclear D gene. The germline V gene encodes CDR1 SQVTM and CDR2 ANQGSEA. The V gene lost 3 bases and the J gene lost 6 bases, with 12 bases spanning the gap. The CDR3 is 12 residues long. CDR3 coding DNA: TGCAGCGTTGACGGAGACCACTGCGAGCAGTACTTC. Amino acid sequence: CSVDGDHCEQYF.

V usage is TRBV4-2 and J usage is TRBJ2-2, with 9 positions matching TRBD1. The CDR3 extends over 16 amino acids. The germline CDR1 and CDR2 sequences are LGHNA and YNFKEQ. J was trimmed by 7 bases and V by 5 bases; bases with no gene match: 11. CDR3 coding DNA: TGTGCCAGCAGCAGTCAGAACAGGGGGCGAGGCGGGGAGCTGTTTTTT. Translating it yields CASSSQNRGRGGELFF.

The chain recombines TRBV3-1 with TRBJ2-7, with D tentatively TRBD2 (5 bases). CDR1 is LGHDT, CDR2 YNNKEL, per germline (reference sequence). Trimming took 2 bases from V and 0 from J, leaving 11 bases between them. CDR3 length equals 15 residues. The DNA for the CDR3 is TGTGCCAGCAGCCAACAGGACGGAGGCTCCTACGAGCAGTACTTC. Encoded protein: CASSQQDGGSYEQYF.